The sample holds a few counts of the clone carrying this T cell receptor (beta chain). This sample is part of a study of T and B cells in COVID-19 patients. Multiplex PCR with BIOMED2 TRB-A/B primer pools amplified TRB rearrangements. TCRdb re-called the multiplex PCR reads with MiXCR, one entry per CDR3 protein. The sample has roughly 27,000 distinct CDR3 sequences; 32% are singletons. The CDR3 sequence is 19 residues long. After removal of 4 bases from V and 1 base from J, the junction contained 11 bases not matched to a gene. Per germline, CDR1 SGHRS and CDR2 YFSETQ. From blood, roughly 240-550 ng of genomic DNA served as TRB template.

This TCR was recovered from a human donor who had recovered from COVID-19. The sample comprised blood. The rearrangement joins TRBV5-1 to TRBJ2-3; 14 bases map to TRBD2. CDR3 nucleotides: TGCGCCAGCAGCCGGGGACTAGCGGGAGACTCCACACGCACAGATACGCAGTATTTT. It is translated as CASSRGLAGDSTRTDTQYF.